This T cell receptor (beta chain) was sequenced for a study of blood T cells in healthy people across ages. This clonotype was seen at least ten times. The CDR3 runs to 15 residues. V shed 5 bases and J shed 2 bases, with 15 bases lying between them. Germline V CDR1 and CDR2: SGDLS, YYNGEE. A sample-barcoded 5' primer and a J-beta primer mix were used in a second PCR of about 7 to 12 cycles. Each sample yielded at least 2.5 million CDR3-containing paired-end reads. MiXCR was run by TCRdb on the 5' RACE reads, yielding one entry per CDR3 protein. The sample has some 1.4 million distinct CDR3 sequences; 42% are singletons.

V is TRBV9 and J is TRBJ2-3; possibly TRBD2 for D (7 bases). This TCR was sampled from a woman younger than 30 in good health. Sequences were obtained from blood. The chain's CDR3 is CASSGGASSTDTQYF. In nucleotides, the CDR3 is TGTGCCAGCAGTGGGGGGGCATCGTCCACAGATACGCAGTATTTT. Filled out from reference TRBV9 and TRBJ2-3, the complete variable domain reads DSGVTQTPKHLITATGQRVTLRCSPRSGDLSVYWYQQSLDQGLQFLIQYYNGEERAKGNILERFSAQQFPDLHSELNLSSLELGDSALYFCASSGGASSTDTQYFGPGTRLTVL.